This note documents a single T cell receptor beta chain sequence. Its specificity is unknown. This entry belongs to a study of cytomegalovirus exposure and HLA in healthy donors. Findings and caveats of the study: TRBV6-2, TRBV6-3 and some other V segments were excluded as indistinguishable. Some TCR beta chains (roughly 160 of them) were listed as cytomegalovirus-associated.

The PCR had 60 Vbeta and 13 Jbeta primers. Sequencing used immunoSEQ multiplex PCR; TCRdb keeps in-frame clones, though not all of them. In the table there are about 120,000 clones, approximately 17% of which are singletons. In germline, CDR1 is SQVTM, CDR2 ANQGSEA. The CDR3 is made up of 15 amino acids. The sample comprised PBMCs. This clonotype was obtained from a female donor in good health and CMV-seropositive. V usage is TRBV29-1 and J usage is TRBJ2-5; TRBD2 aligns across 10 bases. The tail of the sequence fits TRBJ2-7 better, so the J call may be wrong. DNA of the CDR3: TGCAGCGTCCGTGGGGAGCGGGAGGGCCCTTACGAGCAGTACTTC. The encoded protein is CSVRGEREGPYEQYF.